The 11 T cell receptor beta chains below were found in one sample sequenced in a study of patients and donors after allogeneic stem cell transplantation. TCRdb independently ran MiXCR on the RT-PCR reads; one entry per CDR3 protein. The table lists over 130,000 distinct CDR3 sequences, 37% of them singletons. Sequenced input: blood, either unsorted or a sorted T cell fraction (not recorded which). These receptors came from a human donor who was either an allogeneic HSCT recipient or a stem cell or donor lymphocyte infusion donor (not recorded which). It is not recorded whose cells these are; they may come from a transplant donor.

The rearrangement uses TRBV6-2 or TRBV6-3 and TRBJ1-1; TRBD1 is a possible D gene (5 bases). V gave up 6 bases and J gave up 0 bases, with 20 bases separating them. CDR3 size: 17 residues. CDR1 is MNHEY and CDR2 is SVGEGT in the germline V gene. The CDR3: CASSQPRGPPLNTEAFF. The DNA for the CDR3 is TGTGCCAGCAGCCAACCAAGGGGACCCCCCCTGAACACTGAAGCTTTCTTT.

The chain links TRBV27 to TRBJ2-5, with unresolved D. The CDR3 runs 13 residues. The V and J ends lost 6 bases and 0 bases respectively, with 8 bases between them. From germline, CDR1 is MNHEY and CDR2 SMNVEV (reference sequence). The CDR3 bases are TGTGCCAGCAGCCCCGGGTACCAAGAGACCCAGTACTTC. Translated: CASSPGYQETQYF.

The chain is built from TRBV9 and TRBJ1-4, with TRBD1 matching 7 bases. V shed 3 bases and J 4 bases; nucleotides not matched to a gene: 9. CDR3 length equals 16 residues. CDR1 is SGDLS, CDR2 YYNGEE, per germline. The CDR3 sequence is CASSAETGDFNEKLFF. CDR3 in DNA: TGTGCCAGCAGCGCTGAAACAGGGGACTTTAATGAAAAACTGTTTTTT.

The chain couples TRBV12-3 or TRBV12-4 to TRBJ1-3; TRBD1 might be the D (5 bases). V was pared by 6 bases and J by 0 bases, with 18 bases between. CDR3 length equals 17 residues. Written as DNA, the CDR3 is TGTGCCAGCAGCCTGTCTCAGGGCCGATTCTCTGGAAACACCATATATTTT. Amino acids: CASSLSQGRFSGNTIYF.

The chain joins TRBV28 to TRBJ1-5; D might be TRBD1 (5 bases). The germline V gene encodes CDR1 MDHEN and CDR2 SYDVKM. V dropped 1 base and J dropped 7 bases, with 14 bases sitting between them. The CDR3 loop spans 15 amino acids. CDR3 bases: TGTGCCAGCAGTTTATCCCAGGGTAATGACCAGCCCCAGCATTTT. This translates into CASSLSQGNDQPQHF.

V usage is TRBV5-5 and J usage is TRBJ1-3, with D perhaps TRBD1 (5 bases). The CDR3 has 14 residues. The germline V gene has CDR1 SGHKS and CDR2 YYEKEE (reference sequence). V was cut by 4 bases and J by 8 bases, with 16 bases left in between. CDR3 nucleotide sequence: TGTGCCAGCAGCCCTGGGGCGGGGCGAGACACCATATATTTT. Amino acids: CASSPGAGRDTIYF.

This clonotype was picked up one time. The chain combines TRBV9 with TRBJ2-3, with D possibly matching TRBD2 (5 bases). The CDR3 is made up of 18 amino acids. V lost 0 bases to trimming and J lost 1 base, with 18 bases between them. The germline V gene has CDR1 SGDLS and CDR2 YYNGEE. This CDR3 reads CASSVDPLSGRGTDTQYF. In DNA form, the CDR3 reads TGTGCCAGCAGCGTAGACCCCCTCTCGGGGAGAGGCACAGATACGCAGTATTTT. The full variable domain, completed using reference TRBV9 and TRBJ2-3, is DSGVTQTPKHLITATGQRVTLRCSPRSGDLSVYWYQQSLDQGLQFLIQYYNGEERAKGNILERFSAQQFPDLHSELNLSSLELGDSALYFCASSVDPLSGRGTDTQYFGPGTRLTVL.

This clonotype was seen a few times. This chain links TRBV6-2 or TRBV6-3 with TRBJ2-5; TRBD2 is a possible D gene (6 bases). Trimming left V 7 bases short and J 0 bases short, with 9 bases between. CDR1 and CDR2 from the germline V gene are MNHEY and SVGEGT. The CDR3 length is 13 residues. The CDR3 loop is CASTQRDQETQYF. CDR3 nucleotides: TGTGCCAGCACCCAGCGGGACCAAGAGACCCAGTACTTC.

This sequence joins TRBV12-5 and TRBJ1-2; possible D gene TRBD1, 6 bases. Germline V CDR1 and CDR2: LGHNT, FRNRAP. The CDR3 extends over 17 amino acids. The V end lost 1 base, the J end lost 0 bases, and 15 bases lay between the germline ends. DNA of the CDR3: TGTGCTAGTGGTTTGGGGACATTAGGGGGAGCTAACTATGGCTACACCTTC. Amino acids: CASGLGTLGGANYGYTF. The entire variable domain, with the rest obtained from reference TRBV12-5 and TRBJ1-2, is as follows: DARVTQTPRHKVTEMGQEVTMRCQPILGHNTVFWYRQTMMQGLELLAYFRNRAPLDDSGMPKDRFSAEMPDATLATLKIQPSEPRDSAVYFCASGLGTLGGANYGYTFGSGTRLTVV.

The V call is TRBV20-1, the J call TRBJ1-2, with a weak D call TRBD1 (5 bases). This CDR3 has 14 amino acids. V shed 6 bases and J shed 5 bases, with 19 bases lying between them. Germline V gene data show CDR1 as DFQATT and CDR2 as SNEGSKA (reference sequence). CDR3 protein: CSAQGWPPVYGYTF. CDR3 bases: TGCAGTGCCCAGGGATGGCCCCCAGTTTATGGCTACACCTTC.

With regard to this clonotype: A read error may account for a junction end that differs from germline. V usage is TRBV9 and J usage is TRBJ2-5, with D uncertain. The CDR3 has 13 residues. Per germline, CDR1 SGDLS and CDR2 YYNGEE. The CDR3 is CASSATPGQIIVF. In nucleotides, the CDR3 is TGTGCCAGCAGCGCGACCCCGGGCCAGATCATAGTATTC.